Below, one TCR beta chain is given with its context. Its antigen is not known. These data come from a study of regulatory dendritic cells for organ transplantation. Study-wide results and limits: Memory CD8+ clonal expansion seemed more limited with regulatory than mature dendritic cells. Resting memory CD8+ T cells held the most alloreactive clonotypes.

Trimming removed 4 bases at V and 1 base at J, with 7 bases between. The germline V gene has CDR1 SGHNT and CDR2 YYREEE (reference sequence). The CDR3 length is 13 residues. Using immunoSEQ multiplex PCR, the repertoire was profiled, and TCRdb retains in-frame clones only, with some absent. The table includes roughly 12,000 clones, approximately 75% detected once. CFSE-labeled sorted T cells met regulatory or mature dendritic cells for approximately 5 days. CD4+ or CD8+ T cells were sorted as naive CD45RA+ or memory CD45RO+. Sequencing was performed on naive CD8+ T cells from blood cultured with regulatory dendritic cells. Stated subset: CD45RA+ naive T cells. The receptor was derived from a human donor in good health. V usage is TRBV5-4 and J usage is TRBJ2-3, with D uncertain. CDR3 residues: CASSPTGTDTQYF. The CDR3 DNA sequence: TGTGCCAGCAGCCCAACAGGCACAGATACGCAGTATTTT.